Listed below are T cell receptor beta chains from one sample, sequenced in a study of Tregs in tolerant kidney transplant recipients. Sequencing was performed with immunoSEQ multiplex PCR; in TCRdb, only in-frame clones are kept and a portion is missing. The sample includes roughly 250,000 clones, 80% to 85% of them seen just once. Sequencing was carried out using CD4+ T cells from blood. These receptors were obtained from a human donor in good health. Each CDR3 is given with its conserved first and last residue. Each record gives: J gene, V gene, CDR3 protein.

TRBJ2-1 TRBV5-1 CASSLTGSNNEQFF
TRBJ2-7 TRBV27 CASSLTDKTYEQYF
TRBJ1-6 TRBV6-5 CATTPIRKESPLHF
TRBJ2-5 TRBV6-1 CASSEGGTGGTQYF
TRBJ1-4 TRBV18 CASSPGGNEKLFF
TRBJ1-3 TRBV6-5 CASGGSAGNTIYF
TRBJ1-2 TRBV28 CASRPQTGGAYGYTF
TRBJ2-7 TRBV6-6 CASSYPKTLTYEQYF
TRBJ2-2 TRBV7-2 CASSFRVNVVTGELFF
TRBJ2-2 TRBV19 CASTLGLAGLFGPGELFF
TRBJ1-1 TRBV28 CASSPNRGGTEAFF
TRBJ2-7 TRBV2 CASSAGSYEQYF
TRBJ2-5 TRBV18 CASSLGLRGQETQYF
TRBJ1-2 TRBV30 CAWGKDRSSYGYTF
TRBJ2-3 TRBV6-5 CASSYDPSGDTQYF